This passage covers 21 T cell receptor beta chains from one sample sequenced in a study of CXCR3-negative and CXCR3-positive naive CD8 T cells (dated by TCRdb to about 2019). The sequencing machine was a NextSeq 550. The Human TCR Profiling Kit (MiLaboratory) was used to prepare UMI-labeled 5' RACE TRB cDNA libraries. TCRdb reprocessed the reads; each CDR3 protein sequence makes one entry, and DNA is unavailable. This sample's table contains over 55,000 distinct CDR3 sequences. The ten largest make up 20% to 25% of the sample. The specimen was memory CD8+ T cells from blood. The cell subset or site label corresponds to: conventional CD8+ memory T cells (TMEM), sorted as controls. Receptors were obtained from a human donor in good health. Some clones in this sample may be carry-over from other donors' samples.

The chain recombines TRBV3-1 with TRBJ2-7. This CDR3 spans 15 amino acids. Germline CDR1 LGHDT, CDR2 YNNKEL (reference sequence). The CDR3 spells CASSLRSRMDYEQYF.

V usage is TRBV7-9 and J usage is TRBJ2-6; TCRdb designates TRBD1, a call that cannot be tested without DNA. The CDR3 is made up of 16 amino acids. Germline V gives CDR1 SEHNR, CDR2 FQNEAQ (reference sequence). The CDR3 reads CASSRTTGTGANVLTF.

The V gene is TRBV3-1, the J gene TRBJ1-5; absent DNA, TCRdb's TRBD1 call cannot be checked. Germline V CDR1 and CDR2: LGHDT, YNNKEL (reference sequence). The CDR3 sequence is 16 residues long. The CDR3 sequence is CASSLGLTGGNQPQHF.

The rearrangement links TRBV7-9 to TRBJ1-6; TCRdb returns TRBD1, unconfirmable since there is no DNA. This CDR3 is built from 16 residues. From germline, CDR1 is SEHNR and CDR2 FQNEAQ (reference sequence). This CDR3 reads CASSLDVRGLDSPLHF.

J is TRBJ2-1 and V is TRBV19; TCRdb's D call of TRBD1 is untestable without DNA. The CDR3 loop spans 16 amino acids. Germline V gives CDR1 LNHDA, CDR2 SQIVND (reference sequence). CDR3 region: CASSPLAGGGYNEQFF.

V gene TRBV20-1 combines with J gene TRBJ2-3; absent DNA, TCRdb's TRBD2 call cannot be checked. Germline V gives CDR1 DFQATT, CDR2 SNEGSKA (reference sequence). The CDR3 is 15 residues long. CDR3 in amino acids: CSARQGGSLTDTQYF.

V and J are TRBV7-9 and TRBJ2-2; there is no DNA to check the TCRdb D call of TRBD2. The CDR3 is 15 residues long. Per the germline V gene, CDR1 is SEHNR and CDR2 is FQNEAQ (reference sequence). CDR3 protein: CARSLLVAGAGELFF.

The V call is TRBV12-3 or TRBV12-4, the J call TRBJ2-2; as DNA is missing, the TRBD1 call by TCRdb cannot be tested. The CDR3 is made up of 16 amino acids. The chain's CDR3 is CASSSPGAWNTGELFF.

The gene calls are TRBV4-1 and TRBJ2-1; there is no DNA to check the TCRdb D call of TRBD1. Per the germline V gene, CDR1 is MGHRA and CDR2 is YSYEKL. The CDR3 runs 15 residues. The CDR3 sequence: CASSRDDGGPNEQFF.

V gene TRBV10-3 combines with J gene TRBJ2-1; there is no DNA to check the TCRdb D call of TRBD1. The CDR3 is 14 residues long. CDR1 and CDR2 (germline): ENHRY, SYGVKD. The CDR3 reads CAIPPRRIMGEQFF.

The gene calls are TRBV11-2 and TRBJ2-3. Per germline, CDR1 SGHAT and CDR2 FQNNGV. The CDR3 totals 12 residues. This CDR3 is CASSPSEDTQYF.

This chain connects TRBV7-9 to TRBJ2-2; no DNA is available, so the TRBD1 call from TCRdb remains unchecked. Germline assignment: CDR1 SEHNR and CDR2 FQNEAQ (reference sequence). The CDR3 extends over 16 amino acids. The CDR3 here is CASSAIEGPNTGELFF. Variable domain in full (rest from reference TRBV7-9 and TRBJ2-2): DTGVSQNPRHKITKRGQNVTFRCDPISEHNRLYWYRQTLGQGPEFLTYFQNEAQLEKSRLLSDRFSAERPKGSFSTLEIQRTEQGDSAMYLCASSAIEGPNTGELFFGEGSRLTVL.

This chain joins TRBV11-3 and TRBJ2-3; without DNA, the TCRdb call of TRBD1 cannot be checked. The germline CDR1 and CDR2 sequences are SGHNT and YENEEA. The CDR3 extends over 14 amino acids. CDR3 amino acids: CASSPTGGTDTQYF.

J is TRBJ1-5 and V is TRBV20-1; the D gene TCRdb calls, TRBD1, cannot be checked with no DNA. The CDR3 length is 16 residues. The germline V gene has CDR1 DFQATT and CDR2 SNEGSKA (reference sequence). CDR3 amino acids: CSAREQDRRSNQPQHF.

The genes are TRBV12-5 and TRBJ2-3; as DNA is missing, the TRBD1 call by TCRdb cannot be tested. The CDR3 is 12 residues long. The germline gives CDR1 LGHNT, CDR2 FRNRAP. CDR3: CASGSPTDTQYF.

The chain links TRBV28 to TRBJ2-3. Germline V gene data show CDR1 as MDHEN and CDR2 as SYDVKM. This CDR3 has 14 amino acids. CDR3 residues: CASISSLGTDTQYF.

CDR3 amino acids: CASSQDDFTGEQYF. V usage is TRBV3-1 and J usage is TRBJ2-7. Looked up from germline, CDR1 is LGHDT and CDR2 is YNNKEL (reference sequence). The CDR3 runs to 14 residues.

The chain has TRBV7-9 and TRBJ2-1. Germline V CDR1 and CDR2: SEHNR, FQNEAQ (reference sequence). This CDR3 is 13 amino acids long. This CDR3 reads CASSLAGVNEQFF.

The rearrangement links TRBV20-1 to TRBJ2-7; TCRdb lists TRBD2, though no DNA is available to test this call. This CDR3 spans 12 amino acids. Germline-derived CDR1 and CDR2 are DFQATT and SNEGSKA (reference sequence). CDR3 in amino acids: CSAGRDHYEQYF.

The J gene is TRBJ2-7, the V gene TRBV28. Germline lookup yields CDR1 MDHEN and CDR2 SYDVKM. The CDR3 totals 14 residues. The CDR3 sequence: CASSLHGPTNEQYF.

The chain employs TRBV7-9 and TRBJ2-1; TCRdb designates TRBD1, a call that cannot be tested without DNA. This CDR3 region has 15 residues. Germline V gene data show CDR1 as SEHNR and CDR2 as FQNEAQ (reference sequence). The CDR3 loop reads CASSLVPGPGHEQFF.